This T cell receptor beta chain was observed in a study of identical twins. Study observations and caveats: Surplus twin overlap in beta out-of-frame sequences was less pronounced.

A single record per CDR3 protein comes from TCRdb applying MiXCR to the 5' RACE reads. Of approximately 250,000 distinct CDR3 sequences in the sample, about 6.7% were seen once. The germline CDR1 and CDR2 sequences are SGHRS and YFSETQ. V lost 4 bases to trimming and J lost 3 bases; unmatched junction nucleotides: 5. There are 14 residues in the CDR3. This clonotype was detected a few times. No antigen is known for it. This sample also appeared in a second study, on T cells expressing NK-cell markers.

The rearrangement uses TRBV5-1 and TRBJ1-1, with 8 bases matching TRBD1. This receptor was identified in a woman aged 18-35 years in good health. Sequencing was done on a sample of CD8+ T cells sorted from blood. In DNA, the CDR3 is TGCGCCAGCAGCACGACAGGGGCGGACACTGAAGCTTTCTTT. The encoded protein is CASSTTGADTEAFF. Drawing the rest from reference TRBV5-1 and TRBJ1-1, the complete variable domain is KAGVTQTPRYLIKTRGQQVTLSCSPISGHRSVSWYQQTPGQGLQFLFEYFSETQRNKGNFPGRFSGRQFSNSRSEMNVSTLELGDSALYLCASSTTGADTEAFFGQGTRLTVV.